These T cell receptor beta chains were read from a single sample in a study of CD8 T cells in ankylosing spondylitis. TCRdb independently ran MiXCR on the 5' RACE reads; one entry per CDR3 protein. The table lists a few hundred thousand distinct CDR3 sequences, roughly 15% of them singletons. Material: blood, either unsorted or a sorted T cell fraction (not recorded which). The receptors were gathered from a male donor with ankylosing spondylitis. CDR3s include the opening cysteine and the closing phenylalanine or tryptophan.

v_call cdr3_aa
TRBV18 CASSPTGTTSNEQFF
TRBV3-1 CASSQGQGYGCTF
TRBV9 CASSAGVAGGRSDTQYF
TRBV15 CATSRARQGDTEAFF
TRBV20-1 CSARLGFGHQPQHF
TRBV20-1 CSARIAVGNGELFF
TRBV10-3 CAISNEGGRDTQYF
TRBV6-1 CASSKRTGGANTGELFF
TRBV6-1 CASSEDAIITGPENTEAFF
TRBV5-1 CASSLAPGTNTGELFF
TRBV20-1 CSARGRITGELFF
TRBV6-6 CASRDTTNYGYTF
TRBV15 CATSRGGQGAETQYF
TRBV20-1 CSAPPGQAQFIEETQYF
TRBV20-1 CSARDTSSNQPQHF
TRBV9 CASSVWTGGPDTQYF
TRBV20-1 CSARRTPSEGLYF
TRBV10-3 CAISGGQGFPHEQYF
TRBV14 CASSRDSNNEQFF
TRBV5-1 CASRLGPDQPQHF
TRBV4-2 CASSQSRTGINSPLHF
TRBV21-1 CASSKAGRRQETQYF
TRBV7-9 CASSLTTGSVDTQYF
TRBV20-1 CSAPSRTSSTDTQYF
TRBV10-1 CASSGYRGNEQFF
TRBV6-2/TRBV6-3 CASSSRTSSETQYF
TRBV6-2/TRBV6-3 CASTPTGISEQYF
TRBV7-9 CASSLVLAGGGNEQFF
TRBV6-1 CASSVVRGSGNTIYF
TRBV2 CASKETSTSYEQYF
TRBV4-3 CASSQDPTSGAKNIQYF
TRBV29-1 CSAAGATDTQYF
TRBV14 CASSLQSGTAYEQYF
TRBV6-2/TRBV6-3 CASRRTGDPRGNQPQHF
TRBV10-2 CASSEGFNSPLHF
TRBV6-1 CASRVTSTGELFF
TRBV29-1 CSVESANEKLFF
TRBV5-6 CASSDRGLNTEAFF
TRBV6-1 CASKDGWSSYEQYF
TRBV20-1 CSAPGTSSYEQYF
TRBV7-9 CASSLRLAGTDTQYF
TRBV20-1 CSASGRGGLYNEQFF
TRBV5-6 CASSLRGYSNQPQHF
TRBV20-1 CSAVGADQETQYF
TRBV15 CATRQPQSPLHF
TRBV7-9 CASSLASGRALEQFF
TRBV4-1 CASSQELRGQPQHF
TRBV29-1 CSVGDYSNQPQHF
TRBV6-2/TRBV6-3 CASSYRPPPNEQFF